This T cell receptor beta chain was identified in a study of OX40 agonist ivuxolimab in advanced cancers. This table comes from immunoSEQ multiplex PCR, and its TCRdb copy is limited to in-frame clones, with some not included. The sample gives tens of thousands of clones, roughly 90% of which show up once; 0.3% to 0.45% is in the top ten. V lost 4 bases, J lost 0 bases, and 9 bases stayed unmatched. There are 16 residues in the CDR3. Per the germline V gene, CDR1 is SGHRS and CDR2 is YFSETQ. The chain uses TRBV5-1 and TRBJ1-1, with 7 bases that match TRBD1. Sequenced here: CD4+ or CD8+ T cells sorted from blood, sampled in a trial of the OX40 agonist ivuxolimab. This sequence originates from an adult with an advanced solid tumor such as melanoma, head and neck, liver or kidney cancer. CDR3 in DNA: TGCGCCAGCAGCAGGACCGGGACAGATTTGAACACTGAAGCTTTCTTT. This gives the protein CASSRTGTDLNTEAFF.